Shown below are 30 T cell receptor beta chains from a single sample sequenced in a study of Ad26.COV2.S vaccination and SARS-CoV-2 variants (dated by TCRdb to about 2021). This specimen's treatment or condition label, interpreted: some 20 received Ad26.COV2.S at low or high dose, single or two shots; 5 received placebo; per-sample allocation not given. Repertoires of vaccine and placebo recipients were sequenced from samples taken on day 63 after the first injection. Libraries came from the immunoSEQ multiplex PCR assay. Drawn from immuneACCESS, this table holds only the in-frame rearrangements with V and J called that TCRdb kept. Clones are partly lost; checked studies trace under half to an unresolved V gene and leave the rest unexplained. The sample table records over 450,000 clones; 89% of these occur just once. Of the sample, around 1.8% is held by the ten largest clones. Specimen: peripheral blood, collected in a trial of Ad26.COV2.S vaccine versus placebo. These receptors were collected from a person between 18 and 65 years old who received the Ad26.COV2.S COVID-19 vaccine or a placebo.

This clone was seen only once. The CDR3 sequence is CASSQDGRLAGDQETQYF. Written as DNA, the CDR3 is TGTGCCAGCAGCCAAGATGGGCGACTAGCGGGGGACCAAGAGACCCAGTACTTC. This chain connects TRBV4-2 to TRBJ2-5, with 12 bases lining up with TRBD2. This CDR3 is 18 amino acids long. Losses at the gene ends were 0 bases for V and 0 bases for J; bases not matched to a gene: 5. Germline assignment: CDR1 LGHNA and CDR2 YNFKEQ.

The chain employs TRBV5-1 and TRBJ2-4, with 13 nucleotides matching TRBD2. V shed 4 bases and J 7 bases; nucleotides not matched to a gene: 5. Germline values: CDR1 SGHRS, CDR2 YFSETQ. CDR3 length equals 15 residues. The DNA for the CDR3 is TGCGCCAGCAGCGGAAGGACTAGCGGGAGTAACATTCAGTACTTC. Translation gives CASSGRTSGSNIQYF.

This clone has only one observation. J is TRBJ2-7 and V is TRBV9, with 12 bases matching TRBD2. The CDR3 spans 16 residues. Germline V gives CDR1 SGDLS, CDR2 YYNGEE. V lost 0 bases and J lost 2; bases outside the gene matches: 3. CDR3: CASSVASSGGAYEQYF. The CDR3 bases are TGTGCCAGCAGCGTAGCATCTAGCGGGGGGGCCTACGAGCAGTACTTC.

V gene TRBV27 combines with J gene TRBJ1-6, with D uncertain. Trimming took 7 bases from V and 0 from J, leaving 13 bases between them. Per germline, CDR1 MNHEY and CDR2 SMNVEV (reference sequence). The CDR3 totals 16 residues. DNA of the CDR3: TGTGCCAGCAAAAACAGCCTCGGCTCCTATAATTCACCCCTCCACTTT. It encodes CASKNSLGSYNSPLHF.

This clone has just one count. The chain joins TRBV7-6 to TRBJ1-2, with D maybe TRBD1 (5 bases). The CDR3 spans 13 residues. Trimming took off 4 bases at V and 8 bases at J, with 14 bases between the two ends. The V gene's germline CDR1 is SGHVS and CDR2 FNYEAQ. CDR3 sequence (DNA): TGTGCCAGCAGCTCCCCGGGGGATGGGGGCTACACCTTC. It translates to CASSSPGDGGYTF.

This sequence joins TRBV9 and TRBJ1-4, with D uncertain. V lost 5 bases to trimming and J lost 3 bases, with 14 bases between them. Germline V gene data show CDR1 as SGDLS and CDR2 as YYNGEE. The CDR3 consists of 15 residues. The CDR3 DNA is TGTGCCAGCAGTTCGAGTGGGTACCCTAATGAAAAACTGTTTTTT. As protein: CASSSSGYPNEKLFF.

The chain links TRBV19 to TRBJ1-6; no clear D gene. The CDR3 is 13 amino acids. The ends were cut back, 7 bases at V and 7 bases at J, with 11 bases in the middle. Looked up from germline, CDR1 is LNHDA and CDR2 is SQIVND (reference sequence). CDR3 DNA: TGTGCCAGTACGTTGGACCCAAATTCACCCCTCCACTTT. Translation: CASTLDPNSPLHF.

V usage is TRBV7-9 and J usage is TRBJ1-5; no reliable D call. This CDR3 has 12 amino acids. Trimming took 5 bases from V and 5 from J, leaving 7 bases between them. The germline V gene has CDR1 SEHNR and CDR2 FQNEAQ (reference sequence). Here the CDR3 DNA reads TGTGCCAGCAGCAAGCTTCATCAGCCCCAGCATTTT. Translated: CASSKLHQPQHF.

The V gene is TRBV18, the J gene TRBJ2-5; maybe TRBD2 (5 bases). The V gene's germline CDR1 is KGHSH and CDR2 LQKENI. This CDR3 has 16 amino acids. V lost 3 bases and J lost 2, with 16 bases in between. The CDR3 nucleotides are TGTGCCAGCTCACCCAACCCGCGGACTTTTCAAGAGACCCAGTACTTC. Protein sequence: CASSPNPRTFQETQYF. Looking up the rest from reference TRBV18 and TRBJ2-5 gives the full variable domain: NAGVMQNPRHLVRRRGQEARLRCSPMKGHSHVYWYRQLPEEGLKFMVYLQKENIIDESGMPKERFSAEFPKEGPSILRIQQVVRGDSAAYFCASSPNPRTFQETQYFGPGTRLLVL.

The V and J genes are TRBV7-9 and TRBJ2-7; perhaps TRBD1 as D (7 bases). The germline V and J ends were trimmed by 1 base and 0 bases, with 10 bases remaining between them. CDR1 and CDR2 from the germline V gene are SEHNR and FQNEAQ (reference sequence). CDR3 length: 15 amino acids. The CDR3: CASSLGQGGSYEQYF. The DNA of the CDR3 is TGTGCCAGCAGCTTAGGTCAGGGGGGCTCCTACGAGCAGTACTTC.

V gene TRBV6-2 or TRBV6-3 combines with J gene TRBJ1-5; D remains unclear. The CDR3 length is 15 residues. V lost 0 bases to trimming and J lost 0 bases, with 6 bases between them. Germline V gene data show CDR1 as MNHEY and CDR2 as SVGEGT. This CDR3 is CASSYSTISNQPQHF. Here the CDR3 DNA reads TGTGCCAGCAGTTACTCTACAATTAGCAATCAGCCCCAGCATTTT.

The rearrangement joins TRBV7-2 to TRBJ1-5; 7 bases agree with TRBD1. The length of the CDR3 is 13 residues. Losses at the gene ends were 8 bases for V and 4 bases for J; bases not matched to a gene: 5. Germline assignment: CDR1 SGHTA and CDR2 FQGNSA. Here the CDR3 reads CASGGDRNQPQHF. The CDR3 bases are TGTGCCAGCGGGGGGGACAGAAATCAGCCCCAGCATTTT.

V and J are TRBV19 and TRBJ1-4; 9 bases agree with TRBD1. CDR1 and CDR2 (germline): LNHDA, SQIVND (reference sequence). The CDR3 is made up of 17 amino acids. The junction had 11 bases not matched to a gene; V was cut back by 5 bases and J by 4 bases. CDR3 residues: CASSGPGQGRSNEKLFF. DNA of the CDR3: TGTGCCAGTAGTGGTCCGGGACAGGGTCGTAGTAATGAAAAACTGTTTTTT.

The genes are TRBV3-1 (or the pseudogene TRBV3-2) and TRBJ1-4; 10 bases fit TRBD1. The CDR3 is 19 residues long. J gave up 0 bases and V 3 bases, and 10 bases lay outside the gene matches. Germline values: CDR1 LGHDT, CDR2 YNNKEL (reference sequence). Here the CDR3 reads CASSHPFPGQGPTNEKLFF. CDR3 coding DNA: TGTGCCAGCAGCCACCCCTTTCCGGGACAGGGGCCAACTAATGAAAAACTGTTTTTT.

This chain joins TRBV11-1 and TRBJ2-7; tentatively, D is TRBD1 (5 bases). V lost 7 bases and J lost 5, with 18 bases in between. CDR3 length: 14 residues. Looked up from germline, CDR1 is SGHAT and CDR2 is FQDESV (reference sequence). The CDR3 DNA reads TGTGCCAGCAAACCTAACCCGGCACAGGACGAGCAGTACTTC. Translated: CASKPNPAQDEQYF.

The sample holds one count of this clone. The chain carries TRBV9 and TRBJ2-5; 8 bases match TRBD2. The germline CDR1 and CDR2 sequences are SGDLS and YYNGEE. V dropped 7 bases and J dropped 5; count of bases not matched to a gene: 7. The CDR3 runs to 13 residues. The CDR3 DNA follows: TGTGCCAGCCGAGGTAGCGGGGTGGAGACCCAGTACTTC. Protein product: CASRGSGVETQYF.

J is TRBJ1-2 and V is TRBV6-6, with D maybe TRBD1 (5 bases). CDR3 length: 11 residues. The V gene's germline CDR1 is MNHNY and CDR2 SVGAGI (reference sequence). V was trimmed by 2 bases and J by 8 bases, leaving 6 bases between them. The CDR3 nucleotides read TGTGCCAGCAGTTACGAGGGGGGCTACACCTTC. As protein: CASSYEGGYTF.

V gene TRBV19 combines with J gene TRBJ2-1; 9 bases match TRBD1. From germline, CDR1 is LNHDA and CDR2 SQIVND (reference sequence). The CDR3 has 15 amino acids. After removal of 6 bases from V and 2 bases from J, the junction contained 5 bases not matched to a gene. As DNA, the CDR3 is TGTGCCAGTAGCCTCCGGGACAGGGCCTACAATGAGCAGTTCTTC. Translating it yields CASSLRDRAYNEQFF.

This clone was detected only a few times. J is TRBJ1-1 and V is TRBV6-5; D call uncertain. V shed 0 bases and J shed 4 bases, with 15 bases lying between them. CDR1 and CDR2 (germline): MNHEY, SVGAGI. This CDR3 has 16 residues. CDR3 in amino acids: CASSYSYVDAGTEAFF. The CDR3 DNA reads TGTGCCAGCAGTTACTCGTACGTGGATGCGGGCACTGAAGCTTTCTTT.

The V gene is TRBV28, the J gene TRBJ2-7, with D uncertain. In germline, CDR1 is MDHEN, CDR2 SYDVKM. With 2 bases removed from V and 2 bases from J, the gap between germline ends came to 7 bases. The CDR3 is made up of 13 amino acids. The CDR3 sequence: CASSLVQTYEQYF. The CDR3 DNA sequence: TGTGCCAGCAGTTTAGTCCAGACCTACGAGCAGTACTTC.

The rearrangement uses TRBV20-1 and TRBJ2-2, with unresolved D. The germline CDR1 and CDR2 sequences are DFQATT and SNEGSKA (reference sequence). This CDR3 region has 14 residues. V lost 3 bases to trimming and J lost 3 bases, with 11 bases between them. The CDR3 region has the DNA TGCAGTGCTAGTATAGGATCAGACACCGGGGAGCTGTTTTTT. This sequence encodes CSASIGSDTGELFF.

The V and J genes are TRBV9 and TRBJ1-1; D might be TRBD1 (5 bases). The ends were cut back, 0 bases at V and 0 bases at J, with 9 bases in the middle. CDR1 SGDLS and CDR2 YYNGEE come from the germline V gene. CDR3 size: 15 residues. Here the CDR3 DNA reads TGTGCCAGCAGCGTAGGAGAGGGGCTGAACACTGAAGCTTTCTTT. Translating gives CASSVGEGLNTEAFF.

The rearrangement joins TRBV27 to TRBJ2-7; 13 nucleotides agree with TRBD2. This CDR3 spans 15 amino acids. Germline V gene data show CDR1 as MNHEY and CDR2 as SMNVEV (reference sequence). V gave up 5 bases and J gave up 1 base; unmatched junction bases: 2. CDR3 bases: TGTGCCAGCAGTGTGGGACTAGCGGGGTCCTACGAGCAGTACTTC. Amino acid sequence: CASSVGLAGSYEQYF.

The CDR3 here is CASSIRQGAWEKLFF. The CDR3 DNA reads as TGTGCCAGCAGCATAAGACAGGGGGCGTGGGAAAAACTGTTTTTT. The V call is TRBV7-2, the J call TRBJ1-4, with 10 bases that match TRBD1. CDR1 and CDR2 from the germline V gene are SGHTA and FQGNSA. The trim removed 5 bases at V and 8 bases at J, leaving 8 bases unmatched. The CDR3 is made up of 15 amino acids.

The chain employs TRBV28 and TRBJ1-5; TRBD1 is a possible D gene (6 bases). Trimming took off 6 bases at V and 3 bases at J, with 18 bases between the two ends. Looked up from germline, CDR1 is MDHEN and CDR2 is SYDVKM. The CDR3 sequence is 16 residues long. The CDR3 region is CASRLYPGTNNQPQHF. CDR3 DNA: TGTGCCAGCAGATTGTACCCCGGGACAAACAATCAGCCCCAGCATTTT.

The chain has TRBV25-1 and TRBJ2-7; D remains ambiguous. CDR3 size: 12 residues. Trimming removed 4 bases at V and 3 bases at J, with 7 bases between. Germline assignment: CDR1 MGHDK and CDR2 SYGVNS. The CDR3 sequence: CASSVRNYEQYF. The CDR3, as DNA: TGTGCCAGCAGTGTACGTAACTACGAGCAGTACTTC.

This chain links TRBV3-1 (or the pseudogene TRBV3-2) with TRBJ1-4; D is undetermined. In germline, CDR1 is LGHDT, CDR2 YNNKEL (reference sequence). The CDR3 is 13 residues long. V lost 1 base, J lost 8 bases, and 8 bases lay in between. The CDR3 is CASSQVAQEKLFF. CDR3 nucleotides: TGTGCCAGCAGCCAAGTGGCGCAAGAAAAACTGTTTTTT.

This clone was detected only once. This chain links TRBV6-2 or TRBV6-3 with TRBJ2-7; 11 bases map to TRBD2. V shed 5 bases and J 2 bases; nucleotides not matched to a gene: 2. Germline CDR1 and CDR2: MNHEY and SVGEGT. This CDR3 has 14 residues. CDR3 DNA sequence: TGTGCCAGCAGTCGGACTAGCGGGCCCTACGAGCAGTACTTC. As protein: CASSRTSGPYEQYF.

The J gene is TRBJ1-2, the V gene TRBV29-1, with TRBD1 matching 7 bases. The CDR3 loop spans 13 amino acids. Germline-derived CDR1 and CDR2 are SQVTM and ANQGSEA. The J segment lost 5 bases and the V segment lost 3 bases, leaving 6 bases of the junction unmatched. The CDR3 loop reads CSVDGGGLYGYTF. CDR3 sequence (DNA): TGCAGCGTTGATGGAGGGGGCTTATATGGCTACACCTTC.

This clone was counted only a few times. The CDR3 end shows no conserved phenylalanine or tryptophan, and so a read error is likely. The DNA is omitted, as the CDR3 cannot be located on it reliably, and the CDR3 follows TCRdb's listing. V is TRBV28 and J is TRBJ1-4; the D call in the table, TRBD1, was not verified against the DNA. The CDR3 is 12 amino acids long, termini counted. Germline V CDR1 and CDR2: MDHEN, SYDVKM. The chain's CDR3 is CASSPDRDRGLG.